The following is a T cell receptor (beta chain) sequence with its context. Its cognate antigen has yet to be identified. No much larger clone is present one base from it, and per-base qualities are unavailable. The sample's time point, from its label and the paper: around 25 months on ibrutinib. For TCR beta library preparation, roughly 2 micrograms of genomic DNA were extracted from the cryopreserved PBMCs. Longitudinal blood samples from CLL patients receiving ibrutinib monotherapy were subjected to high-throughput TCR beta sequencing. The patients took part in an open-label, single-center phase 2 trial of ibrutinib monotherapy. The CDR3 covers 15 residues, taking in both the cysteine and the phenylalanine. This entry keeps only the CDR3 DNA: 45 bases, framed from base 1. The germline V gene supplies CDR1 SGHNT and CDR2 YENEEA. Deletion took 5 bases off V and 3 bases off J, with a span of 15 bases between the germline ends.

The data stem from a study of cytotoxic CD8 clonotypes in ibrutinib-treated CLL (dated by TCRdb to 2020 to 2023). Background for the entire study: The cohort was composed of roughly ten relapsed/refractory and around 15 treatment-naive patients; IGHV unmutated status was identified in 17 to 18 patients. Partial responses were observed in roughly 24 patients and complete responses in 2; after a median follow-up of roughly 62 months, remission was maintained in approximately 14 patients and progression was observed in approximately twelve. Response samples were obtained after a median of around eleven months of treatment, with a range of roughly 6 to 40 months. Samples averaged roughly 280,000 productive templates and tens of thousands of productive rearrangements. Of the approximately 87 participants in the trial, about two dozen had longitudinal samples available. Cryopreserved peripheral blood mononuclear cells were collected at three points: before therapy, at response, and at either sustained remission or disease progression. Every remission and progressive disease sample was obtained while ibrutinib was still being received by the patients.

The full study reports these points: Public clonotypes were rare and either shrank or stayed stable during treatment, and the rise in clonality at ibrutinib response reflected expansion of private clonotypes. Baseline clonality exceeded that of age-matched healthy donors and correlated strongly with circulating CD8+ T-cell counts. Clonality increased at ibrutinib response, stayed stable in sustained remission, and fell back toward baseline at progression. Sustained-remission and progressing patients did not have matched sampling times, and lymph node repertoires were not examined.

On a MiSeq, deep resolution sequencing aimed for a depth between 1 in 1 million and 1 in 200,000 T cells, with each clonotype covered roughly 10x on average. TCR beta libraries were generated with the immunoSEQ hsTCRB Kit. Turning to the authors' computational methods: Data were analyzed with ImmunoSEQ Data Assistant and ImmunoSEQ Analyzer, with V, D and J genes assigned per IMGT definitions. Clonality was computed as one minus normalized Shannon entropy of productive rearrangement frequencies, ranging from 0 to 1. Public clonotype analysis was restricted to overrepresented clonotypes comprising at least 0.05% of each patient's repertoire. Some 14 age-matched healthy donor repertoires from immuneACCESS served as clonality controls. In its TCRdb copy, this immuneACCESS table keeps in-frame sequences only and misses some clones. Where compared with another copy, unresolved V genes explain less than half of these, and the others have no known cause. V and J calls and clone size are given by that table; D and trimming were obtained from the DNA. In this sample the table shows about 150,000 clones, 60% to 85% of which occur a single time. The ten most abundant clones make up about 5% of the sample.

The sequence was collected from a human donor with chronic lymphocytic leukemia. Rearrangement joined TRBV11-3 to TRBJ2-3; the D segment may tentatively be TRBD1 or TRBD2, each giving 5 matched bases. The specimen comprised PBMCs, sampled after 24 months of ibrutinib treatment. The sequenced DNA is TGTGCCAGCAGCCATGGGGCAGGGAGAACAGATACGCAGTATTTT. This translates into CASSHGAGRTDTQYF. Joined to the reference TRBV11-3 and TRBJ2-3 proteins, this CDR3 gives the full variable domain: EAGVVQSPRYKIIEKKQPVAFWCNPISGHNTLYWYLQNLGQGPELLIRYENEEAVDDSQLPKDRFSAERLKGVDSTLKIQPAELGDSAVYLCASSHGAGRTDTQYFGPGTRLTVL.